This entry lists 8 T cell receptor beta chains sequenced from one sample in a study of blood T cell repertoires in COVID-19 (dated by TCRdb to the early 2020s). The method behind the library was the immunoSEQ multiplex PCR assay. Held by TCRdb, this immuneACCESS table contains in-frame sequences only and omits some clones. Under half of the omission traces to an unresolved V gene where checked; the cause of the rest is unknown. The sample yields nearly 110,000 clones; roughly four fifths were counted once. The ten most abundant clones make up 6.2% of the sample. Sequencing was performed on peripheral blood. These receptors were collected from a man older than 75 with COVID-19, enrolled during active disease.

This clone has a handful of counts. The V and J genes are TRBV27 and TRBJ2-3, with 8 bases aligning to TRBD1. Germline V CDR1 and CDR2: MNHEY, SMNVEV (reference sequence). Unmatched junction bases numbered 3, after V lost 5 bases and J lost 2 bases. CDR3 length: 14 amino acids. CDR3 sequence (DNA): TGTGCCAGCAGTACAGGGGGGTACACAGATACGCAGTATTTT. This sequence encodes CASSTGGYTDTQYF.

The chain has TRBV30 and TRBJ1-2; 12 bases line up with TRBD1. This CDR3 is 12 amino acids long. From germline, CDR1 is GTSNPN and CDR2 SVGIG (reference sequence). With 8 bases clipped from V and 2 bases from J, the junction kept 0 bases outside the gene matches. Here the CDR3 reads CAGTGGNYGYTF. The CDR3 DNA follows: TGTGCCGGGACAGGGGGCAACTATGGCTACACCTTC.

V is TRBV5-1 and J is TRBJ1-4; D might be TRBD1 (5 bases). This CDR3 spans 16 amino acids. Germline V gene sequence: CDR1 SGHRS, CDR2 YFSETQ. Trimming left V 0 bases short and J 3 bases short, with 12 bases between. CDR3 sequence reads: CASSLGAQASNEKLFF. In nucleotides, the CDR3 is TGCGCCAGCAGCTTGGGGGCACAGGCCTCTAATGAAAAACTGTTTTTT.

The chain uses TRBV4-2 and TRBJ2-3; TRBD2 agrees at 14 bases. CDR1 LGHNA and CDR2 YNFKEQ come from the germline V gene. The CDR3 is 16 residues long. The V gene end was trimmed by 5 bases and the J gene end by 3 bases; junction bases not matched to a gene: 4. For the CDR3, the DNA is TGTGCCAGCAGCGGACTAGCGGGAGGTGGGACAGATACGCAGTATTTT. Translated, it gives CASSGLAGGGTDTQYF.

CDR3 region: CASSPGQQYSNQPQHF. Here the CDR3 DNA reads TGTGCCAGCAGCCCGGGACAGCAGTATAGCAATCAGCCCCAGCATTTT. The chain links TRBV7-9 to TRBJ1-5, with 7 nucleotides matching TRBD1. V lost 5 bases and J lost 0; bases outside the gene matches: 7. CDR1 is SEHNR and CDR2 is FQNEAQ in the germline V gene (reference sequence). The CDR3 length is 16 residues.

This sequence joins TRBV19 and TRBJ2-1; tentatively, D is TRBD1 (10 bases). V was shortened by 5 bases and J by 4 bases, with 42 bases between the two germline ends. In germline, CDR1 is LNHDA, CDR2 SQIVND (reference sequence). This CDR3 has 24 residues. CDR3 in DNA: TGTGCCAGTAGTCTAACCGACAGGGGGCGAGGATCACGGCGGGAGGGCCTTCTTTACAATGAGCAGTTCTTC. Its protein product is CASSLTDRGRGSRREGLLYNEQFF.

This clone was counted a few times. The chain links TRBV6-5 to TRBJ2-7; D perhaps matches TRBD1 (6 bases). Trimming pared 8 bases from V and 4 bases from J, leaving 9 bases between. The germline V gene encodes CDR1 MNHEY and CDR2 SVGAGI. This CDR3 contains 11 residues. The CDR3 sequence: CASLGAYEQYF. The CDR3 DNA follows: TGTGCCAGCTTGGGGGCGTACGAGCAGTACTTC.

V is TRBV2 and J is TRBJ1-2; possible D gene TRBD1, 6 bases. The CDR3 runs to 12 residues. V was shortened by 6 bases and J by 6 bases, with 11 bases between the two germline ends. CDR1 and CDR2 from the germline V gene are SNHLY and FYNNEI. The CDR3 coding sequence is TGTGCCAGCAGCCTCCAGGGGAATGGCTACACCTTC. It translates to CASSLQGNGYTF.